The TCR beta chain under discussion was sequenced for a study of identical twins. This clonotype was found many times. Its antigen is as yet unknown. Study observations and caveats: Low generation-probability sequences were in excess among twin-shared out-of-frame alpha sequences.

CDR3 length equals 16 residues. Looked up from germline, CDR1 is LGHDT and CDR2 is YNNKEL (reference sequence). V was pared by 1 base and J by 7 bases, with 8 bases of the junction left unmatched. A universal primer site arose from template switching, and cDNA bore unique molecular identifiers. TCRdb fed the 5' RACE reads into MiXCR, producing one record per CDR3 protein. The table has around 370,000 distinct CDR3 sequences, 9% to 10% seen once. This TCR was sampled from a woman aged 45-60 years in good health. The sequenced material came from naive T cells sorted from blood. The chain carries TRBV3-1 and TRBJ2-2; 8 nucleotides align to TRBD2. This chain's CDR3 is CASSQVSGMSHGELFF. In DNA, the CDR3 is TGTGCCAGCAGCCAAGTTAGCGGGATGAGTCACGGGGAGCTGTTTTTT.